This entry lists 19 T cell receptor beta chains sequenced from one sample in a study of radiation and T cells in renal cell carcinoma. Time point defined: blood 4 weeks post-SBRT, at nephrectomy. The treatment was: 15 Gy SBRT to primary tumor, nephrectomy 4 weeks later. Sequencing used immunoSEQ multiplex PCR; TCRdb keeps in-frame clones, though not all of them. Among under 100,000 clones listed, approximately 86% were seen once. The specimen comprised blood, sampled from a patient whose treatment included radiotherapy and nephrectomy. These TCRs come from a middle-aged man with renal cell carcinoma.

The chain has TRBV18 and TRBJ2-1; D is possibly TRBD1 (5 bases). CDR1 KGHSH and CDR2 LQKENI come from the germline V gene. This CDR3 has 15 amino acids. The ends were cut back, 3 bases at V and 6 bases at J, with 15 bases in the middle. The CDR3 region is CASSPGRAESNEQFF. CDR3 nucleotide sequence: TGTGCCAGCTCACCGGGCAGGGCGGAATCCAATGAGCAGTTCTTC.

V is TRBV5-5 and J is TRBJ1-5, with D maybe TRBD1 (5 bases). Germline V CDR1 and CDR2: SGHKS, YYEKEE (reference sequence). Trimming cost V 0 bases and J 7 bases, with 17 bases left between them. CDR3 length: 16 amino acids. The DNA for the CDR3 is TGTGCCAGCAGCTTGGGAATACAGGTCCTACAACAGCCCCAGCATTTT. Translating gives CASSLGIQVLQQPQHF. The whole variable domain, remainder taken from reference TRBV5-5 and TRBJ1-5, is DAGVTQSPTHLIKTRGQQVTLRCSPISGHKSVSWYQQVLGQGPQFIFQYYEKEERGRGNFPDRFSARQFPNYSSELNVNALLLGDSALYLCASSLGIQVLQQPQHFGDGTRLSIL.

This chain links TRBV7-8 with TRBJ2-4; D is uncertain. The CDR3 totals 20 residues. The germline CDR1 and CDR2 sequences are SGHVS and FQNEAQ. The V end was cut by 5 bases, the J end by 1 base, with 27 bases between. The CDR3 sequence is CASSQHRLGLALVAKNIQYF. DNA for the CDR3: TGTGCCAGCAGCCAACACCGTCTGGGGTTAGCCCTTGTGGCCAAAAACATTCAGTACTTC.

The chain is built from TRBV9 and TRBJ1-3; no clear D. Germline loops: CDR1 SGDLS, CDR2 YYNGEE. There are 15 residues in the CDR3. Trimming removed 0 bases at V and 4 bases at J, with 11 bases between. This CDR3 is CASSVATGMGNTIYF. CDR3 sequence (DNA): TGTGCCAGCAGCGTAGCTACGGGGATGGGAAACACCATATATTTT.

The chain links TRBV7-9 to TRBJ2-4; D perhaps matches TRBD1 (6 bases). This CDR3 contains 13 residues. CDR1 SEHNR and CDR2 FQNEAQ come from the germline V gene (reference sequence). Trimming removed 1 base at V and 5 bases at J, with 6 bases between. Here the CDR3 reads CASSLEGENIQYF. The CDR3 coding sequence is TGTGCCAGCAGCTTAGAGGGGGAAAACATTCAGTACTTC.

This chain's CDR3 is CAWRRSGAINTGELFF. The CDR3 region has the DNA TGTGCCTGGAGGAGAAGCGGGGCGATAAACACCGGGGAGCTGTTTTTT. The chain employs TRBV30 and TRBJ2-2; TRBD2 matches 7 bases. Germline V gene data show CDR1 as GTSNPN and CDR2 as SVGIG (reference sequence). The CDR3 runs to 16 residues. V was clipped by 3 bases and J by 2 bases; unmatched bases: 9.

The J gene is TRBJ2-3, the V gene TRBV25-1; 10 nucleotides agree with TRBD1. Losses at the gene ends were 8 bases for V and 4 bases for J; bases not matched to a gene: 12. Per the germline V gene, CDR1 is MGHDK and CDR2 is SYGVNS. CDR3 length: 16 amino acids. The CDR3 loop reads CASLKGDRGVPDTQYF. CDR3 nucleotides: TGTGCCAGCCTGAAGGGGGACAGGGGAGTCCCAGATACGCAGTATTTT.

V usage is TRBV7-9 and J usage is TRBJ2-7; TRBD2 might be the D (5 bases). The length of the CDR3 is 15 residues. In germline, CDR1 is SEHNR, CDR2 FQNEAQ (reference sequence). The germline V and J ends were trimmed by 5 bases and 3 bases, with 17 bases remaining between them. For the CDR3, the DNA is TGTGCCAGCAGCCCCGTTACCCGCCGGGGCTACGAGCAGTACTTC. Amino acids: CASSPVTRRGYEQYF.

V and J are TRBV7-3 and TRBJ2-2; TRBD1 agrees at 9 bases. The CDR3 is 15 residues long. The germline V gene encodes CDR1 SGHTA and CDR2 FQGTGA. J gave up 3 bases and V 5 bases, and 4 bases lay outside the gene matches. Written as DNA, the CDR3 is TGTGCCAGCAGCCCCGGGACAGGGTACACCGGGGAGCTGTTTTTT. Amino acids: CASSPGTGYTGELFF.

V and J are TRBV2 and TRBJ1-3; D gene ambiguous. V was clipped by 2 bases and J by 2 bases, with 7 bases between them. CDR3 length: 14 amino acids. Per germline, CDR1 SNHLY and CDR2 FYNNEI. The CDR3 here is CASSEQEPGNTIYF. The CDR3, as DNA: TGTGCCAGCAGTGAACAGGAGCCTGGAAACACCATATATTTT.

The V gene is TRBV2, the J gene TRBJ1-3, with 7 bases that match TRBD1. Germline V lookup: CDR1 SNHLY, CDR2 FYNNEI. The CDR3 sequence is 15 residues long. With V trimmed by 11 bases and J by 0 bases, 10 bases remained unmatched. The CDR3 DNA reads as TGTGCCGGAACCGGGACAGCAGACTCTGGAAACACCATATATTTT. Its translation is CAGTGTADSGNTIYF.

This chain links TRBV5-1 with TRBJ2-5; 9 bases align to TRBD2. Trimming removed 1 base from V and 6 bases from J; junction bases left unmatched: 7. The CDR3 loop spans 15 amino acids. Germline CDR1 SGHRS, CDR2 YFSETQ. CDR3 in DNA: TGCGCCAGCAGCTTGTCGGTCAGCGGGGGGAAGACCCAGTACTTC. Protein product: CASSLSVSGGKTQYF.

There are a few counts of this clone. The chain employs TRBV7-2 and TRBJ1-3, with TRBD1 identical over 9 bases. Germline lookup yields CDR1 SGHTA and CDR2 FQGNSA. V shed 5 bases, J shed 0 bases, and the junction held 8 bases outside the gene matches. The CDR3 extends over 17 amino acids. The CDR3 loop reads CASSIVGTGFSGNTIYF. In nucleotides, the CDR3 is TGTGCCAGCAGCATCGTCGGGACAGGGTTCTCTGGAAACACCATATATTTT. The variable domain in full, completed from reference TRBV7-2 and TRBJ1-3, reads GAGVSQSPSNKVTEKGKDVELRCDPISGHTALYWYRQSLGQGLEFLIYFQGNSAPDKSGLPSDRFSAERTGGSVSTLTIQRTQQEDSAVYLCASSIVGTGFSGNTIYFGEGSWLTVV.

The rearrangement joins TRBV16 to TRBJ1-5; D ambiguous. The germline CDR1 and CDR2 sequences are KGHSY and FQNENV. Trimming cost V 0 bases and J 4 bases, with 13 bases left between them. The length of the CDR3 is 16 residues. This chain's CDR3 is CASSQSRQVSNQPQHF. As DNA, the CDR3 is TGTGCCAGCAGCCAATCGCGGCAGGTCAGTAATCAGCCCCAGCATTTT.

The chain has TRBV6-5 and TRBJ2-7, with D unclear. V gave up 0 bases and J gave up 5 bases, with 14 bases separating them. Germline loops: CDR1 MNHEY, CDR2 SVGAGI. This CDR3 contains 15 residues. The CDR3 is CASSYSFGPAHEQYF. The CDR3 coding sequence is TGTGCCAGCAGTTACTCGTTCGGCCCCGCCCACGAGCAGTACTTC.

The rearrangement joins TRBV11-3 to TRBJ2-5, with D unclear. The CDR3 totals 12 residues. V lost 0 bases and J lost 1, with 0 bases in between. From germline, CDR1 is SGHNT and CDR2 YENEEA. The CDR3 DNA sequence: TGTGCCAGCAGCTTAGACCAAGAGACCCAGTACTTC. It translates to CASSLDQETQYF.

V and J are TRBV6-5 and TRBJ2-3, with D perhaps TRBD1 or TRBD2 (7 bases each). This CDR3 contains 15 residues. The V end lost 0 bases, the J end lost 10 bases, and 17 bases lay between the germline ends. Germline CDR1 MNHEY, CDR2 SVGAGI. CDR3 bases: TGTGCCAGCAGTTACTCTCGAGGTGCAGGGGGGGCGCAGTATTTT. Its translation is CASSYSRGAGGAQYF.

This sequence joins TRBV6-5 and TRBJ2-3, with D tentatively TRBD1 or TRBD2 (5 bases each). Germline CDR1 reads MNHEY; CDR2 reads SVGAGI. V lost 6 bases and J 5 bases, leaving 15 bases between the germline ends. This CDR3 spans 14 amino acids. This chain's CDR3 is CASRLGRGRDTQYF. CDR3 nucleotides: TGTGCCAGCAGGCTAGGCCGGGGACGAGATACGCAGTATTTT.

This clone was counted between two and nine times. The rearrangement links TRBV6-4 to TRBJ2-2; the D gene could be TRBD1 or TRBD2 (6 bases each). Germline assignment: CDR1 MRHNA and CDR2 SNTAGT. This CDR3 region has 14 residues. DNA of the CDR3: TGTGCTAAGGGGGTGGAGGGGCCCACCGGGGAGCTGTTTTTT. It is translated as CAKGVEGPTGELFF.